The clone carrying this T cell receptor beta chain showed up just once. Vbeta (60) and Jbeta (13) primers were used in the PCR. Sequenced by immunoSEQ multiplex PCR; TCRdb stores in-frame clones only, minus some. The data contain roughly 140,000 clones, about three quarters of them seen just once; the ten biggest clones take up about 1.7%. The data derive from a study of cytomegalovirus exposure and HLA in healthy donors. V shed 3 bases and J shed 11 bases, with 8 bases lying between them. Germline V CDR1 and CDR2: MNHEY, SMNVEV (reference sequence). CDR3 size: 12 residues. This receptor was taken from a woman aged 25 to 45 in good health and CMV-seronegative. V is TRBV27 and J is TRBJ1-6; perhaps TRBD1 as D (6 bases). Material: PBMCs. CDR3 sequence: CASSFRGAPLHF. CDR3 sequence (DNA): TGTGCCAGCAGTTTCAGGGGTGCACCCCTCCACTTT.